This T cell receptor beta chain appears in the sequencing data of a study of blood T cell repertoires in COVID-19. Background on the study: The origin of the acute and convalescent COVID-19 samples was the United States, Italy and Spain. The analysed material was cDNA or gDNA that came from T cells, B-cell-depleted T cells, or PBMCs.

The germline CDR1 and CDR2 sequences are LGHDT and YNNKEL (reference sequence). The CDR3 has 15 amino acids. The junction had 1 base not matched to a gene; V was cut back by 0 bases and J by 6 bases. As originally analysed: Reference gene primers were amplified, and this amplification served to estimate nucleated cell counts. Assay: immunoSEQ multiplex PCR; the TCRdb copy retains only in-frame clones and omits some. The D gene and trimming were derived from the DNA, and the V and J assignments and clone size from that table. The sample includes 100,000 to 150,000 clones, more than 70% of them seen just once.

Sample: peripheral blood. The V and J genes are TRBV3-1 (or the pseudogene TRBV3-2) and TRBJ1-6, with 8 bases that match TRBD1. This clonotype was obtained from a man between 45 and 60 years old with acute or convalescent COVID-19. Here the CDR3 reads CASSQEDRVNSPLHF. The DNA for the CDR3 is TGTGCCAGCAGCCAAGAGGACAGGGTTAATTCACCCCTCCACTTT.